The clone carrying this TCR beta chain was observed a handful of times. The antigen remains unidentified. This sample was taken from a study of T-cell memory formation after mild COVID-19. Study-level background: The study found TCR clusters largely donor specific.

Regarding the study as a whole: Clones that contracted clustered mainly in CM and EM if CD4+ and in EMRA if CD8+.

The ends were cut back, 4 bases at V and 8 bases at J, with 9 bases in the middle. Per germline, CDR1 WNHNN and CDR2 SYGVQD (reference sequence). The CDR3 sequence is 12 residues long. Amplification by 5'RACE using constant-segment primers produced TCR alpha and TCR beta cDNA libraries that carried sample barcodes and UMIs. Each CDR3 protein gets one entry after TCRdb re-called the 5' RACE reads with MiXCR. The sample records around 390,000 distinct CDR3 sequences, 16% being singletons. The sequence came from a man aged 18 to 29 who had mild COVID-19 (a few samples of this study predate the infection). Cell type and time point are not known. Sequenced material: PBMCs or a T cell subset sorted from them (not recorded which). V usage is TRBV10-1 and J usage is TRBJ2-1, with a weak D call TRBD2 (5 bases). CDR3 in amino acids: CASSGFGDEQFF. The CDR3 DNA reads TGCGCCAGCAGTGGTTTCGGGGATGAGCAGTTCTTC.